These 11 T cell receptor beta chains were sequenced from one sample in a study of cytomegalovirus exposure and HLA in healthy donors. PCR involved 60 Vbeta and 13 Jbeta primers. The data were produced by immunoSEQ multiplex PCR, yet TCRdb's version contains in-frame clones alone and is incomplete. The sample shows roughly 110,000 clones, about four fifths of them seen only once. The sample consisted of PBMCs. These receptors came from a man aged 25 to 40 in good health and CMV-seropositive.

Of note for this clone: A junction boundary mismatches the germline segment, possibly from a read error. V and J are TRBV30 and TRBJ1-2; 9 bases agree with TRBD1. This CDR3 contains 13 residues. Germline V CDR1 and CDR2: GTSNPN, SVGIG (reference sequence). In DNA form, the CDR3 reads TGTGCCTGGAGTCCGGACAGGGGCTATGGCTACCCCTTC. The encoded protein is CAWSPDRGYGYPF.

The chain is built from TRBV18 and TRBJ2-7; D not resolved. Germline loops: CDR1 KGHSH, CDR2 LQKENI. Trimming stripped 1 base from V and 2 bases from J, with 9 bases between. The CDR3 length is 14 residues. The CDR3 region is CASSPRPQTYEQYF. The DNA for the CDR3 is TGTGCCAGCTCACCACGACCACAGACCTACGAGCAGTACTTC.

The rearrangement joins TRBV5-4 to TRBJ2-5; 13 bases line up with TRBD2. Germline CDR1 reads SGHNT; CDR2 reads YYREEE (reference sequence). J gave up 2 bases and V 6 bases, and 10 bases lay outside the gene matches. The CDR3 length is 17 residues. For the CDR3, the DNA is TGTGCCAGCACCCCTAGTCCGGGACTAGCGGGGCAAGAGACCCAGTACTTC. It is translated as CASTPSPGLAGQETQYF.

This clone was seen a few times. The chain couples TRBV28 to TRBJ2-5, with a tentative D call TRBD1 (5 bases). The J call may not be correct, given that the DNA end is closer to TRBJ2-7. Germline CDR1 and CDR2: MDHEN and SYDVKM. This CDR3 has 12 amino acids. CDR3: CASSLAGYEQYF. CDR3 DNA: TGTGCCAGCAGTTTAGCAGGGTACGAGCAGTACTTC.

The chain uses TRBV27 and TRBJ2-3, with 9 bases lining up with TRBD2. The CDR3 covers 16 residues. V gave up 4 bases and J gave up 2 bases; unmatched junction bases: 7. The germline gives CDR1 MNHEY, CDR2 SMNVEV (reference sequence). The CDR3 nucleotides read TGTGCCAGCAGTTCTGGACTAGCGCCATCCACAGATACGCAGTATTTT. Translation: CASSSGLAPSTDTQYF.

The chain uses TRBV6-1 and TRBJ2-6; TRBD1 agrees at 12 bases. The germline gives CDR1 MNHNS, CDR2 SASEGT. CDR3 length equals 20 residues. Unmatched junction bases numbered 8, after V lost 2 bases and J lost 0 bases. CDR3 loop: CASSEWGQGAASSGANVLTF. The CDR3, as DNA: TGTGCCAGCAGTGAATGGGGACAGGGGGCGGCCAGCTCTGGGGCCAACGTCCTGACTTTC.

The rearrangement links TRBV5-1 to TRBJ2-3, with D perhaps TRBD2 (6 bases). CDR3 length: 16 residues. The V end was cut by 4 bases, the J end by 0 bases, with 15 bases between. Germline CDR1 and CDR2: SGHRS and YFSETQ. CDR3 bases: TGCGCCAGCAGCCCGGAGGGACGGCCAAGCACAGATACGCAGTATTTT. Amino acids: CASSPEGRPSTDTQYF.

This clone showed up many times. This chain uses TRBV28 with TRBJ2-7, with a possible D match to TRBD1 (5 bases). Germline V gene data show CDR1 as MDHEN and CDR2 as SYDVKM. The CDR3 has 14 amino acids. V shed 5 bases and J shed 2 bases, with 13 bases lying between them. The CDR3 sequence is CASSRPQGAYEQYF. CDR3 nucleotides: TGTGCCAGCAGTAGGCCCCAGGGCGCCTACGAGCAGTACTTC.

The chain links TRBV6-5 to TRBJ1-6, with a weak D call TRBD1 (6 bases). CDR3 length equals 14 residues. V was pared by 10 bases and J by 7 bases, with 17 bases between. CDR1 is MNHEY and CDR2 is SVGAGI in the germline V gene. The CDR3 bases are TGTGCCACCAACTTTGGGGGCCCCAATTCACCCCTCCACTTT. It encodes CATNFGGPNSPLHF.

This clone showed up just a few times. The chain couples TRBV10-3 to TRBJ1-4; 9 bases fit TRBD1. This CDR3 spans 14 amino acids. Germline V gene data show CDR1 as ENHRY and CDR2 as SYGVKD. J was trimmed by 2 bases and V by 6 bases; bases with no gene match: 1. This chain's CDR3 is CAIRGTGTNEKLFF. Here the CDR3 DNA reads TGTGCCATCAGGGGGACAGGGACTAATGAAAAACTGTTTTTT.

This chain joins TRBV11-3 and TRBJ2-7, with a tentative D call TRBD1 (5 bases). Trimming took 1 base from V and 2 from J, leaving 18 bases between them. The CDR3 totals 17 residues. Germline CDR1 SGHNT, CDR2 YENEEA. The CDR3 DNA follows: TGTGCCAGCAGCTTAGTCAGTAAGGGGTACGGCACCTACGAGCAGTACTTC. The encoded protein is CASSLVSKGYGTYEQYF.